Below, 4 T cell receptor beta chains from the same sample are listed, as sequenced in a study of blood T cell repertoires in COVID-19. TCRdb's copy holds only in-frame clones and misses some; the assay was immunoSEQ multiplex PCR. This sample has around 140,000 clones, with roughly 90% found just once. The source material was peripheral blood. These receptors were collected from a man aged 50 or older with active or convalescent COVID-19.

The chain combines TRBV7-9 with TRBJ1-4, with TRBD1 identical over 8 bases. This CDR3 has 15 amino acids. Trimming removed 5 bases from V and 7 bases from J; junction bases left unmatched: 9. Germline lookup yields CDR1 SEHNR and CDR2 FQNEAQ (reference sequence). Written as DNA, the CDR3 is TGTGCCAGCAGCCCGCAGCCCGGGACAGGTGAAAAACTGTTTTTT. Its translation: CASSPQPGTGEKLFF.

The chain has TRBV2 and TRBJ1-5; 9 nucleotides agree with TRBD1. The CDR3 covers 15 residues. V was pared by 6 bases and J by 4 bases, with 7 bases of the junction left unmatched. From germline, CDR1 is SNHLY and CDR2 FYNNEI. The CDR3 DNA reads TGTGCCAGCAGGGCACAGGGGGCGGGAAATCAGCCCCAGCATTTT. Its protein is CASRAQGAGNQPQHF.

CDR3 residues: CASLIYCPREQFF. The DNA of the CDR3 is TGCGCCAGCCTAATTTACTGTCCGAGGGAGCAGTTCTTC. J is TRBJ2-1 and V is TRBV10-1; D ambiguous. V lost 8 bases and J 10 bases, leaving 18 bases between the germline ends. Germline loops: CDR1 WNHNN, CDR2 SYGVQD (reference sequence). This CDR3 spans 13 amino acids.

This chain links TRBV14 with TRBJ1-2; D is possibly TRBD1 (5 bases). The germline gives CDR1 SGHDN, CDR2 FVKESK. Between the trimmed V and J ends, which lost 2 bases and 0 bases, there was a span of 10 bases. This CDR3 contains 15 residues. The CDR3 nucleotides read TGTGCCAGCAGCCAACACAGGATAACTAACTATGGCTACACCTTC. Protein sequence: CASSQHRITNYGYTF.